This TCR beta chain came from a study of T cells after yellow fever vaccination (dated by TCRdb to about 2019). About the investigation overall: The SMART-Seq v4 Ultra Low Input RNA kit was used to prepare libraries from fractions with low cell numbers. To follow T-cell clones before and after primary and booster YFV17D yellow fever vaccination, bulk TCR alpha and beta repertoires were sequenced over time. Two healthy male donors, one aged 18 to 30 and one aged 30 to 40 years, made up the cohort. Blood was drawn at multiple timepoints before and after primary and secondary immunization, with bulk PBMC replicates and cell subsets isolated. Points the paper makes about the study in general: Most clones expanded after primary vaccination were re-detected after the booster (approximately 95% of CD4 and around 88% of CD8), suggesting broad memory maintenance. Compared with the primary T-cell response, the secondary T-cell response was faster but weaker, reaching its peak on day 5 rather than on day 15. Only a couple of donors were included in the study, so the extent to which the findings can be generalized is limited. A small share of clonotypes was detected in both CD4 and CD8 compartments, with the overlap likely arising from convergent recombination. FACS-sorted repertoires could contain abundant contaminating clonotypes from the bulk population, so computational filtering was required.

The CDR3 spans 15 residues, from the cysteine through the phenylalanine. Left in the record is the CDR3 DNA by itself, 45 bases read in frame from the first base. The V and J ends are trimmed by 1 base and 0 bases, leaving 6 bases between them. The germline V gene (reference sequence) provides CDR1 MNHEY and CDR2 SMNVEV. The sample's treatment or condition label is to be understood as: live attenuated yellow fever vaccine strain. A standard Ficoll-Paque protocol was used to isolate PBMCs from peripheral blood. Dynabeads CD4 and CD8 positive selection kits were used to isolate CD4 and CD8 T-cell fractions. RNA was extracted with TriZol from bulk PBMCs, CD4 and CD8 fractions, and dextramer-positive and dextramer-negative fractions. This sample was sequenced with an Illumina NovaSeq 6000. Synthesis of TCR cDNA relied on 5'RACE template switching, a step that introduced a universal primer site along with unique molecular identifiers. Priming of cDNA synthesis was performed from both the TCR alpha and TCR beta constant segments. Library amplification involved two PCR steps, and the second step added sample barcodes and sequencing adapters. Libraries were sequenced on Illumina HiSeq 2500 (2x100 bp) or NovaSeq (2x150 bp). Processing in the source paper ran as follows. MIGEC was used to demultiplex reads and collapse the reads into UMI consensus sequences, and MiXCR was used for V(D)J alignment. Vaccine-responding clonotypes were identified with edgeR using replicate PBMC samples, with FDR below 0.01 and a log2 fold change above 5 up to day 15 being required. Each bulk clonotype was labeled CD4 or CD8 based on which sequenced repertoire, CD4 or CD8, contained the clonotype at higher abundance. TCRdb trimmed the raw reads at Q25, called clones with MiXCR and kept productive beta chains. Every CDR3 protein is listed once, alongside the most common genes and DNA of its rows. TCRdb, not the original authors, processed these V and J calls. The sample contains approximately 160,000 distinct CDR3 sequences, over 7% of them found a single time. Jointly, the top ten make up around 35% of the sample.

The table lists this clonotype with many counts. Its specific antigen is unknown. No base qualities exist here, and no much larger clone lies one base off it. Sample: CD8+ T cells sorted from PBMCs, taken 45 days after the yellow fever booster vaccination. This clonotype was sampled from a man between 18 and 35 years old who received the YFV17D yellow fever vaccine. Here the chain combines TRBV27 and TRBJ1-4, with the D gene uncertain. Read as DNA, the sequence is TGTGCCAGCAGTTTATACCCAACAACTAATGAAAAACTGTTTTTT. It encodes CASSLYPTTNEKLFF.